These 13 T cell receptor beta chains were sequenced from one sample in a study of cytomegalovirus exposure and HLA in healthy donors. Produced via immunoSEQ multiplex PCR; TCRdb's table is partial and in-frame only. The sample has almost 75,000 clones, roughly 80% seen once. Material: PBMCs. The origin of the receptors is a man aged 30 to 45 in good health and CMV-seronegative.

This chain connects TRBV7-2 to TRBJ2-7; tentative D call: TRBD2 (6 bases). The CDR3 loop spans 14 amino acids. Trimming left V 4 bases short and J 2 bases short, with 12 bases between. CDR1 SGHTA and CDR2 FQGNSA come from the germline V gene. The CDR3 region has the DNA TGTGCCAGCAGCTCACGACTAGGAGCCTACGAGCAGTACGTC. This translates into CASSSRLGAYEQYV.

The chain couples TRBV6-1 to TRBJ2-1; D is possibly TRBD1 (5 bases). This CDR3 is 15 amino acids long. Germline lookup yields CDR1 MNHNS and CDR2 SASEGT. Trimming pared 6 bases from V and 1 base from J, leaving 13 bases between. CDR3: CASRKGAVSYNEQFF. The CDR3 DNA sequence: TGTGCCAGCAGAAAAGGGGCGGTTTCCTACAATGAGCAGTTCTTC.

The chain is built from TRBV28 and TRBJ2-2; 8 bases agree with TRBD1. With 3 bases clipped from V and 6 bases from J, the junction kept 3 bases outside the gene matches. The CDR3 has 14 residues. CDR1 and CDR2 from the germline V gene are MDHEN and SYDVKM. DNA of the CDR3: TGTGCCAGCAGTTTGACAGGGGAGGCCGGGGAGCTGTTTTTT. It codes for CASSLTGEAGELFF. The entire variable domain, with the rest obtained from reference TRBV28 and TRBJ2-2, is as follows: DVKVTQSSRYLVKRTGEKVFLECVQDMDHENMFWYRQDPGLGLRLIYFSYDVKMKEKGDIPEGYSVSREKKERFSLILESASTNQTSMYLCASSLTGEAGELFFGEGSRLTVL.

The gene calls are TRBV9 and TRBJ1-1, with 7 bases matching TRBD1. The CDR3 extends over 15 amino acids. Per germline, CDR1 SGDLS and CDR2 YYNGEE. J lost 0 bases, V lost 3 bases, and 5 bases had no gene match. The CDR3 is CASSEGTEMNTEAFF. CDR3 sequence (DNA): TGTGCCAGCAGCGAGGGGACAGAGATGAACACTGAAGCTTTCTTT.

This chain joins TRBV11-3 and TRBJ2-7; 9 bases line up with TRBD1. The CDR3 contains 12 residues. Germline-derived CDR1 and CDR2 are SGHNT and YENEEA. J gave up 6 bases and V 9 bases, and 6 bases lay outside the gene matches. In DNA form, the CDR3 reads TGTGCCAGGGGGACAGGGAGATGCGAGCAGTACTTC. Translating it yields CARGTGRCEQYF.

The chain joins TRBV19 to TRBJ1-5; 7 bases align to TRBD1. The CDR3 totals 13 residues. With V trimmed by 6 bases and J by 8 bases, 7 bases remained unmatched. Per the germline V gene, CDR1 is LNHDA and CDR2 is SQIVND (reference sequence). The CDR3 coding sequence is TGTGCCAGTAGCACAGGGGCATATGAGCCCCAGCATTTT. Residues: CASSTGAYEPQHF.

Notes on this clone: The sample has other DNA sequences that encode this CDR3 too. The chain links TRBV9 to TRBJ2-7; no clear D. V lost 2 bases, J lost 2 bases, and 11 bases lay in between. Germline CDR1 and CDR2: SGDLS and YYNGEE. This CDR3 region has 14 residues. The CDR3 bases are TGTGCCAGCAGCGTTGAGGCGTCTCCCTACGAGCAGTACTTC. This gives the protein CASSVEASPYEQYF.

The chain combines TRBV5-1 with TRBJ2-3, with a tentative D call TRBD2 (6 bases). Germline CDR1 reads SGHRS; CDR2 reads YFSETQ. The CDR3 extends over 15 amino acids. Trimming took off 1 base at V and 4 bases at J, with 13 bases between the two ends. Here the CDR3 reads CASSLTREGPDTQYF. The CDR3 DNA reads TGCGCCAGCAGCTTGACGCGGGAAGGCCCAGATACGCAGTATTTT.

The chain links TRBV7-9 to TRBJ1-6; D unresolved. Trimming left V 1 base short and J 9 bases short, with 10 bases between. The germline V gene has CDR1 SEHNR and CDR2 FQNEAQ (reference sequence). This CDR3 comprises 14 residues. The CDR3 is CASSLELAGSPLHF. The CDR3 bases are TGTGCCAGCAGCTTAGAACTAGCCGGTTCACCCCTCCACTTT.

A single count supports this clone. V gene TRBV7-9 combines with J gene TRBJ2-1; 8 bases match TRBD1. The CDR3 is 17 amino acids. With V trimmed by 0 bases and J by 6 bases, 10 bases remained unmatched. From germline, CDR1 is SEHNR and CDR2 FQNEAQ (reference sequence). CDR3 sequence reads: CASSLAGAGQGVNEQFF. The CDR3 DNA follows: TGTGCCAGCAGCTTAGCGGGGGCAGGACAGGGAGTCAATGAGCAGTTCTTC. The whole variable domain, filled in from reference TRBV7-9 and TRBJ2-1, reads DTGVSQNPRHKITKRGQNVTFRCDPISEHNRLYWYRQTLGQGPEFLTYFQNEAQLEKSRLLSDRFSAERPKGSFSTLEIQRTEQGDSAMYLCASSLAGAGQGVNEQFFGPGTRLTVL.

The gene calls are TRBV9 and TRBJ2-1; TRBD1 aligns across 7 bases. V lost 2 bases and J lost 3; bases outside the gene matches: 8. This CDR3 is built from 16 residues. CDR1 is SGDLS and CDR2 is YYNGEE in the germline V gene. The CDR3 loop reads CASSVGTVENYNEQFF. The CDR3 coding sequence is TGTGCCAGCAGCGTTGGGACAGTGGAGAACTACAATGAGCAGTTCTTC.

The rearrangement links TRBV28 to TRBJ2-7, with D possibly matching TRBD1 (6 bases). CDR3 size: 13 residues. V was trimmed by 6 bases and J by 3 bases, leaving 12 bases between them. Germline V lookup: CDR1 MDHEN, CDR2 SYDVKM. The CDR3 bases are TGTGCCAGCAGCAGGGGCAGGGACTACGAGCAGTACGTC. Its protein product is CASSRGRDYEQYV.

The rearrangement uses TRBV27 and TRBJ2-7, with TRBD1 matching 9 bases. J was trimmed by 4 bases and V by 7 bases; bases with no gene match: 5. The CDR3 loop spans 13 amino acids. The germline CDR1 and CDR2 sequences are MNHEY and SMNVEV (reference sequence). For the CDR3, the DNA is TGTGCCAGCAAGAGGACAGGGGATTACGAGCAGTACTTC. Its protein is CASKRTGDYEQYF.